These T cell receptor beta chains were read from a single sample in a study of blood T cell repertoires in COVID-19. The protocol was immunoSEQ multiplex PCR, while the TCRdb copy is restricted to in-frame clones and leaves out a portion. The sample includes about 190,000 clones, approximately 79% of them seen just once. Sequencing was done on a sample of peripheral blood. These receptors originate from a man over 45 who had recovered from COVID-19. CDR3s include the opening cysteine and the closing phenylalanine or tryptophan. A D gene is named only where the DNA matches it firmly. Some rows have no size entry. The others give once, few or many, or a class for an expanded clone.

d_call,j_call,v_call,clone_size,cdr3_aa,cdr3_nt
TRBD1,TRBJ1-1,TRBV5-4,.,CASSGGDRVSPKAFF,TGTGCCAGCAGCGGGGGGGACAGGGTTTCGCCCAAAGCTTTCTTT
TRBD2,TRBJ2-1,TRBV7-3,.,CASSVRTSREYNEQFF,TGTGCCAGCAGCGTCAGGACTAGCCGCGAGTACAATGAGCAGTTCTTC
TRBD2,TRBJ2-2,TRBV24-1,.,CATSDRLAAPGELFF,TGTGCCACCAGTGACAGGCTAGCGGCCCCCGGGGAGCTGTTTTTT
.,TRBJ2-5,TRBV19,.,CASSIGTNVQETQYF,TGTGCCAGTAGTATCGGGACAAATGTGCAAGAGACCCAGTACTTC
TRBD2,TRBJ2-1,TRBV6-5,few,CASGTSGRYNEQFF,TGTGCCAGTGGGACTAGCGGGAGGTACAATGAGCAGTTCTTC
.,TRBJ1-5,TRBV19,.,CASQAVAGSSQPQHF,TGTGCCAGCCAAGCCGTGGCGGGGTCGAGTCAGCCCCAGCATTTT
.,TRBJ2-2,TRBV7-9,.,CASSLLRGNTGELFF,TGTGCCAGCAGCTTACTCCGCGGGAACACCGGGGAGCTGTTTTTT
.,TRBJ2-3,TRBV4-3,.,CASSQESDLALDTQYF,TGCGCCAGCAGCCAAGAATCAGATCTAGCGTTAGATACGCAGTATTTT
.,TRBJ1-1,TRBV5-1,.,CASSLVGAAEAFF,TGCGCCAGCAGCTTGGTGGGGGCGGCTGAAGCTTTCTTT
.,TRBJ2-7,TRBV20-1,.,CSAPSQYEQYF,TGCAGTGCACCCAGTCAGTACGAGCAGTACTTC
.,TRBJ2-1,TRBV7-3,.,CASSLSVYNEQFF,TGTGCCAGCAGCTTATCGGTTTACAATGAGCAGTTCTTC
TRBD1,TRBJ1-1,TRBV7-8,.,CASSWVGQGNTEAFF,TGTGCCAGCAGCTGGGTGGGACAGGGTAACACTGAAGCTTTCTTT
TRBD1,TRBJ2-7,TRBV19,.,CASSTGDSSYEQYF,TGTGCCAGTAGTACCGGGGACAGCTCCTACGAGCAGTACTTC
.,TRBJ1-5,TRBV19,.,CASSILREFNQPQHF,TGTGCCAGTAGTATATTGAGAGAGTTCAATCAGCCCCAGCATTTT
.,TRBJ2-7,TRBV28,.,CASTNNHEQYF,TGTGCCAGCACTAATAATCACGAGCAGTACTTC
.,TRBJ2-5,TRBV30,.,CAWSIAEETQYF,TGTGCCTGGAGTATAGCAGAAGAGACCCAGTACTTC
.,TRBJ2-1,TRBV6-2/TRBV6-3,.,CASSFYGRTNNEQFF,TGTGCCAGCAGTTTCTACGGGAGAACGAACAATGAGCAGTTCTTC
.,TRBJ1-4,TRBV10-3,.,CAISVTGLGEKLFF,TGTGCCATCAGCGTCACAGGGCTCGGTGAAAAACTGTTTTTT
.,TRBJ2-5,TRBV7-2,.,CASSLYGGSKGETQYF,TGTGCCAGCAGCTTATATGGAGGGTCCAAGGGAGAGACCCAGTACTTC
.,TRBJ1-1,TRBV6-5,.,CASSYFRGRITEAFF,TGTGCCAGCAGTTACTTTCGGGGAAGGATCACTGAAGCTTTCTTT
TRBD1,TRBJ2-2,TRBV10-3,.,CAITGQGTDTGELFF,TGTGCCATCACCGGACAGGGGACTGACACCGGGGAGCTGTTTTTT
.,TRBJ1-2,TRBV12-3/TRBV12-4,few,CASSKGLDYGYTF,TGTGCCAGCAGTAAGGGGTTGGACTATGGCTACACCTTC
.,TRBJ1-6,TRBV6-1,.,CASSELMSPLHF,TGTGCCAGCAGTGAATTAATGTCACCCCTCCACTTT
.,TRBJ1-2,TRBV5-1,.,CASSKDSPGPYGYTF,TGCGCCAGCAGCAAGGACAGCCCCGGGCCCTATGGCTACACCTTC
.,TRBJ1-1,TRBV5-5,.,CASSLAPSSSNTEAFF,TGTGCCAGCAGCTTGGCCCCTAGCAGCTCGAACACTGAAGCTTTCTTT
TRBD2,TRBJ2-7,TRBV29-1,.,CSVEDQSSGGNYEQYF,TGCAGCGTTGAAGATCAGTCTAGCGGGGGAAACTACGAGCAGTACTTC
.,TRBJ2-1,TRBV5-1,few,CASSLLETTQFF,TGCGCCAGCAGCTTACTAGAGACAACTCAGTTCTTC
.,TRBJ2-5,TRBV3-1/TRBV3-2,few,CASSQDITGEAMETQYF,TGTGCCAGCAGCCAAGACATCACGGGAGAGGCTATGGAGACCCAGTACTTC
.,TRBJ1-4,TRBV14,.,CASSQAPRSNEKLFF,TGTGCCAGCAGCCAAGCTCCCAGAAGTAATGAAAAACTGTTTTTT
TRBD1,TRBJ2-1,TRBV11-2,.,CASSVRQGRQFF,TGTGCCAGCAGCGTAAGACAGGGAAGGCAGTTCTTC
TRBD2,TRBJ2-3,TRBV4-3,once,CASSQEPTGTSFTDTQYF,TGCGCCAGCAGCCAGGAGCCTACCGGGACTAGTTTCACAGATACGCAGTATTTT
.,TRBJ1-1,TRBV9,.,CASSVGEGGRNTEAFF,TGTGCCAGCAGCGTAGGAGAGGGGGGGCGGAACACTGAAGCTTTCTTT
.,TRBJ2-2,TRBV7-8,.,CASIIGGRGTGELFF,TGTGCCAGTATCATAGGAGGAAGAGGCACCGGGGAGCTGTTTTTT
.,TRBJ1-1,TRBV6-5,.,CASSYVGGSVNTEAFF,TGTGCCAGCAGTTACGTGGGGGGATCGGTGAACACTGAAGCTTTCTTT
TRBD1,TRBJ2-7,TRBV7-3,.,CASSLGQGSNEQYF,TGTGCCAGCAGCCTGGGACAGGGTAGCAACGAGCAGTACTTC
TRBD1,TRBJ2-1,TRBV29-1,.,CSVPTGDRSYNEQFF,TGCAGCGTTCCGACAGGGGACAGGTCCTACAATGAGCAGTTCTTC
TRBD2,TRBJ2-1,TRBV30,once,CAWSTGTSVSYNEQFF,TGTGCCTGGAGTACCGGGACTAGCGTCTCCTACAATGAGCAGTTCTTC
TRBD2,TRBJ2-5,TRBV18,.,CASSPRMGLARETQYF,TGTGCCAGCTCACCACGGATGGGACTAGCTCGGGAGACCCAGTACTTC
.,TRBJ2-7,TRBV7-9,.,CASSQQLAGPYEQYF,TGTGCCAGCAGCCAACAGTTGGCGGGGCCCTACGAGCAGTACTTC
TRBD1,TRBJ2-7,TRBV29-1,.,CSAGQGYDEQYF,TGCAGCGCCGGACAGGGGTATGACGAGCAGTACTTC
.,TRBJ2-1,TRBV7-9,.,CASSSPGTSSYNEQFF,TGTGCCAGCAGCTCCCCCGGGACAAGCTCCTACAATGAGCAGTTCTTC
TRBD2,TRBJ2-1,TRBV29-1,.,CSLNRLAGGGSYNEQFF,TGCAGCCTCAACAGACTAGCGGGAGGTGGCTCCTACAATGAGCAGTTCTTC
TRBD2,TRBJ2-4,TRBV28,few,CASRYAGGRTKNIQYF,TGTGCCAGCAGGTACGCGGGGGGTCGGACCAAAAACATTCAGTACTTC
.,TRBJ1-1,TRBV15,.,CATSRNGQSNTEAFF,TGTGCCACCAGCAGAAATGGACAGTCGAACACTGAAGCTTTCTTT
TRBD2,TRBJ2-2,TRBV5-4,.,CASSLRASGNTGELFF,TGTGCCAGCAGCTTGAGGGCTAGCGGGAACACCGGGGAGCTGTTTTTT
.,TRBJ1-5,TRBV2,.,CASSGAQIQPQHF,TGTGCCAGCAGTGGGGCACAAATTCAGCCCCAGCATTTT
.,TRBJ2-4,TRBV2,.,CASSPGEAKNIQYF,TGTGCCAGCAGTCCGGGGGAAGCCAAAAACATTCAGTACTTC
.,TRBJ1-1,TRBV6-5,.,CASTGHPSTEAFF,TGTGCCAGTACGGGACACCCGAGCACTGAAGCTTTCTTT
.,TRBJ2-1,TRBV10-1,.,CASSGQDFGQSSYNEQFF,TGCGCCAGCAGTGGCCAAGATTTCGGACAGTCGTCCTACAATGAGCAGTTCTTC
TRBD2,TRBJ2-1,TRBV9,.,CASSVSGTSTKLEQFF,TGTGCCAGCAGCGTATCCGGGACTAGCACTAAACTTGAGCAGTTCTTC
TRBD1,TRBJ2-7,TRBV7-2,.,CASSPQPGQGTEQYF,TGTGCCAGCAGCCCACAGCCGGGACAGGGGACCGAGCAGTACTTC
.,TRBJ2-7,TRBV14,.,CASSQEPGWRVYF,TGTGCCAGCAGCCAAGAGCCCGGGTGGAGGGTTTACTTC
TRBD1,TRBJ2-3,TRBV11-2,.,CASSERGTGGNTQYF,TGTGCCAGCAGTGAAAGAGGGACAGGGGGAAATACGCAGTATTTT
TRBD2,TRBJ2-7,TRBV2,.,CASRDGGLDSYEQYF,TGTGCCAGCAGGGACGGCGGACTAGACTCCTACGAGCAGTACTTC
TRBD2,TRBJ2-1,TRBV18,.,CASSPPGLAGNEQFF,TGTGCCAGCTCACCACCGGGACTAGCGGGAAATGAGCAGTTCTTC
.,TRBJ2-5,TRBV4-1,.,CASSPAAVVETQYF,TGCGCCAGCAGCCCAGCGGCTGTCGTCGAGACCCAGTACTTC
.,TRBJ2-2,TRBV6-5,.,CASSTRGNTGELFF,TGTGCCAGCAGTACCAGGGGGAACACCGGGGAGCTGTTTTTT
.,TRBJ1-2,TRBV5-4,.,CASSTQGAGYTF,TGTGCCAGCAGCACCCAAGGGGCCGGCTACACCTTC
.,TRBJ1-6,TRBV5-5,.,CASSLATGQNSPLHF,TGTGCCAGCAGCTTGGCGACAGGTCAAAATTCACCCCTCCACTTT